This section outlines one T cell receptor (beta chain) sequence together with its context. Antigen specificity is unknown. This specimen comes from a study of PD-1 blockade in classical Hodgkin lymphoma. Study-wide findings and caveats: With CD4+ cells, TCR diversity rose significantly by C4D1, but not with CD8+ cells.

Trimming left V 7 bases short and J 5 bases short, with 16 bases between. The CDR3 runs to 14 residues. Germline values: CDR1 SGHTA, CDR2 FQGNSA. Every patient relapsed after autologous stem cell transplantation, and brentuximab vedotin exposure varied. Best responses fell into complete response, partial response or progressive disease. The table came from immunoSEQ multiplex PCR; TCRdb's copy has only in-frame clones and leaves some out. The sample yields about 100,000 clones, 75% to 90% seen once. The source is a human donor with classical Hodgkin lymphoma. Sequencing used peripheral blood mononuclear cells (PBMCs), obtained at baseline. The chain has TRBV7-2 and TRBJ2-3, with D hard to call. In DNA, the CDR3 is TGTGCCAGCACCCCCACCCCCGGCGGAGATACGCAGTATTTT. It codes for CASTPTPGGDTQYF.